This T cell receptor (beta chain) was found in a study of blood T cell repertoires in COVID-19. At the level of the study: Nucleic acid was either cDNA or gDNA, and it came from T cells, B-cell-depleted T cells, or PBMCs.

Study processing details: For nucleated cells, counts were estimated from reference gene primer amplification. Repertoires were generated with immunoSEQ multiplex PCR, while TCRdb's copy carries only in-frame clones and drops some. From that table come the V and J calls and clone size; the DNA was used to work out D and trimming. The profile shows 90,000 to 120,000 clones, approximately 89% of them singletons. Material: peripheral blood. The receptor comes from a man aged 55 to 70 with acute or convalescent COVID-19.

This CDR3 reads CTSSQGRQKLVSITEAFF. In nucleotides, the CDR3 is TGCACCAGCAGCCAGGGGAGGCAAAAGCTTGTTTCGATCACTGAAGCTTTCTTT. The V gene is TRBV1, the J gene TRBJ1-1. TRBV1 is shown as a pseudogene. The CDR3 is 18 residues long.